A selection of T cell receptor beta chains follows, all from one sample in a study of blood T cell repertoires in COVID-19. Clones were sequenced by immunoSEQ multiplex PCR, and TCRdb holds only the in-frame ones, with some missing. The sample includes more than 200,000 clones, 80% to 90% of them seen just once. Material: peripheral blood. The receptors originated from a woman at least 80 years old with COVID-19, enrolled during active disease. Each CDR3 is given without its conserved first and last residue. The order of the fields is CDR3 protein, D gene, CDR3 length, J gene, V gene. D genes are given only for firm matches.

ASSLLKMARQGTGELF,TRBD1,16,TRBJ2-2,TRBV11-2
ASSFGNSPLH,-,10,TRBJ1-6,TRBV5-6
ASTPTSRVNTEAF,-,13,TRBJ1-1,TRBV6-2/TRBV6-3
AIVDGGKANTEAF,-,13,TRBJ1-1,TRBV6-5
ASSQGTIRRASGNTIY,-,16,TRBJ1-3,TRBV3-1/TRBV3-2
ASSPTGTVNTGELF,-,14,TRBJ2-2,TRBV7-9
ASSLLLAGTGELF,-,13,TRBJ2-2,TRBV5-5
ASGGGKVEGYT,-,11,TRBJ1-2,TRBV27
ASSRGGNEQF,TRBD2,10,TRBJ2-1,TRBV5-6
ASSDRGSEEAF,TRBD1,11,TRBJ1-1,TRBV6-6
AISDRSENQPQH,-,12,TRBJ1-5,TRBV10-3
ASSQGVQVGLEAF,-,13,TRBJ1-1,TRBV4-1
SASAPGTGRTEAF,TRBD1,13,TRBJ1-1,TRBV20-1
ASSSGFSNQPQH,-,12,TRBJ1-5,TRBV19
ASSVQDRVKKLF,TRBD1,12,TRBJ1-4,TRBV2
ASSYSSPTVQETQY,-,14,TRBJ2-5,TRBV6-5
ASSQRTPSTDTQY,-,13,TRBJ2-3,TRBV3-1/TRBV3-2
ASSLSSTGSGYT,TRBD1,12,TRBJ1-2,TRBV7-9
ASSGSGEIVPYEQY,-,14,TRBJ2-7,TRBV25-1
AISDLPGQGSNEQF,TRBD1,14,TRBJ2-1,TRBV10-3
ASSSSTWTGELF,-,12,TRBJ2-2,TRBV11-2
ASNGGMEQF,TRBD2,9,TRBJ2-1,TRBV6-5
ASSLSPPGLNVQY,-,13,TRBJ2-3,TRBV28
AISESTGGYEKLF,TRBD1,13,TRBJ1-4,TRBV10-3
ASSQGGGGYNEQF,TRBD2,13,TRBJ2-1,TRBV3-1/TRBV3-2
ASSLGPASNQPQH,-,13,TRBJ1-5,TRBV5-8
ASSPGGSGANVLT,-,13,TRBJ2-6,TRBV18
ASTRRNNEQF,-,10,TRBJ2-1,TRBV2
ASSLEGGLSEAF,-,12,TRBJ1-1,TRBV5-1
ASSIAGLSNQPQH,-,13,TRBJ1-5,TRBV19
ASTVAGSTGELF,TRBD2,12,TRBJ2-2,TRBV10-2
SVEVASRETQY,-,11,TRBJ2-5,TRBV29-1
ASSLYSHEKLF,-,11,TRBJ1-4,TRBV5-6
ASSVAPYQPQH,-,11,TRBJ1-5,TRBV9
ASSLSASRPGAYGYT,-,15,TRBJ1-2,TRBV27
ASTTGVAINTGELF,-,14,TRBJ2-2,TRBV5-4
ASSLGIAGYNEQF,TRBD2,13,TRBJ2-1,TRBV5-6
ASSLLQGEKTEAF,TRBD1,13,TRBJ1-1,TRBV18
ASSLDMGGGPLH,-,12,TRBJ1-6,TRBV7-8
ASSQGLAGNTEAF,-,13,TRBJ1-1,TRBV4-3
ASSFSGAGGNNEQF,TRBD2,14,TRBJ2-1,TRBV7-2
ASSIPQGRAEAF,-,12,TRBJ1-1,TRBV19
ASSPGQTINTEAF,TRBD1,13,TRBJ1-1,TRBV5-1
ASSHYRGTGELF,TRBD1,12,TRBJ2-2,TRBV11-3
ASSPWQNTEAF,-,11,TRBJ1-1,TRBV18
ASSLVLTGEGEQY,-,13,TRBJ2-7,TRBV5-1
ASGTGQEQF,TRBD1,9,TRBJ2-1,TRBV5-1
ASSPNRETQY,-,10,TRBJ2-5,TRBV6-5
ASSLGPLLDQETQY,-,14,TRBJ2-5,TRBV7-2
ASSGTMVFGQPQH,-,13,TRBJ1-5,TRBV2
ASISTGGAFEKLF,TRBD1,13,TRBJ1-4,TRBV2
ASSIGQGRGYT,TRBD1,11,TRBJ1-2,TRBV7-2
ASSGVNSGLAF,-,11,TRBJ1-1,TRBV5-1
ASSRGTAVSSGNTIY,TRBD1,15,TRBJ1-3,TRBV5-4
SVRRGNGPGDPQH,-,13,TRBJ1-5,TRBV29-1